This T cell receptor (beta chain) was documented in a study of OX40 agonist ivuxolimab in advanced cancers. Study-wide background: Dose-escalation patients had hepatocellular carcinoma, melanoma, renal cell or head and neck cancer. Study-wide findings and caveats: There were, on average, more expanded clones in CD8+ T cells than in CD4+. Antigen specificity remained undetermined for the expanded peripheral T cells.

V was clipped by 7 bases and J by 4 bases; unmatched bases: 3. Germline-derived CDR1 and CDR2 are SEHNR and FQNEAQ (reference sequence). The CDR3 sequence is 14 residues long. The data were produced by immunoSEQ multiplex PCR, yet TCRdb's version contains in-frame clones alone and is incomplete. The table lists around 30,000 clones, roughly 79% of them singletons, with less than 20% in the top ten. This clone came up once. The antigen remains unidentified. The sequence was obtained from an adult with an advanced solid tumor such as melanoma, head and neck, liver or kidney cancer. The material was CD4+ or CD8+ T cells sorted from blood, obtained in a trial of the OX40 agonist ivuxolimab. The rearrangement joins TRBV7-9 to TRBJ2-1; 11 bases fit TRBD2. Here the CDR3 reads CASTGLAGYNEQFF. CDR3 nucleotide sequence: TGTGCCAGCACAGGACTAGCGGGTTACAATGAGCAGTTCTTC.